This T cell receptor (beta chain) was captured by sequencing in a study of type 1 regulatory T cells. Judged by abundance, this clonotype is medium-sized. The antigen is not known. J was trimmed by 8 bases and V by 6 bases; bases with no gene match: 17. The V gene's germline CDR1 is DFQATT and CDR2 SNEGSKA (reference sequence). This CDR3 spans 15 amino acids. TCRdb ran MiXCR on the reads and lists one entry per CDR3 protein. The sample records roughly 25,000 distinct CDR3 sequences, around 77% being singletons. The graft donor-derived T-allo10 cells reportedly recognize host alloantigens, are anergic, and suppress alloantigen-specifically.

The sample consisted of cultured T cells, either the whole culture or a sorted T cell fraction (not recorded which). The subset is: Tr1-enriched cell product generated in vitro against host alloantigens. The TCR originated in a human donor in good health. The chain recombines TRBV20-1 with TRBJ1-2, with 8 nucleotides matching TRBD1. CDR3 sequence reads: CSAHTDSLGQGGYTF. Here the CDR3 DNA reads TGCAGTGCCCACACAGACTCCCTCGGACAGGGAGGCTACACCTTC.